This TCR beta chain came from a study of cytomegalovirus exposure and HLA in healthy donors. Study-level background: In a later analysis, it was reported that the 120 validation repertoires had been produced on the same platform as the roughly 700 repertoires belonging to the first cohort.

Sequencing was performed with immunoSEQ multiplex PCR; in TCRdb, only in-frame clones are kept and a portion is missing. The table includes 150,000 to 200,000 clones, around 84% detected once. V shed 8 bases and J shed 3 bases, with 8 bases lying between them. The germline V gene has CDR1 MNHEY and CDR2 SVGAGI. The CDR3 is made up of 12 amino acids. Study conclusions and caveats: A few CMV-associated chains proved CMV antigen-specific in vitro. Listed as cytomegalovirus-associated were 150 or so TCR beta chains.

Of note for this clone: Its target is unknown. Other DNA sequences in the same sample also yield this CDR3.

Donors came from a validation cohort of about 120 subjects, distinct from the first 666-subject cohort. The specimen was PBMCs. The sequence came from a man aged 18 to 30 in good health and CMV-seropositive. The chain links TRBV6-5 to TRBJ1-3; D ambiguous. CDR3 amino acids: CASRAGGNTIYF. CDR3 DNA sequence: TGTGCCAGCCGCGCAGGTGGAAACACCATATATTTT.